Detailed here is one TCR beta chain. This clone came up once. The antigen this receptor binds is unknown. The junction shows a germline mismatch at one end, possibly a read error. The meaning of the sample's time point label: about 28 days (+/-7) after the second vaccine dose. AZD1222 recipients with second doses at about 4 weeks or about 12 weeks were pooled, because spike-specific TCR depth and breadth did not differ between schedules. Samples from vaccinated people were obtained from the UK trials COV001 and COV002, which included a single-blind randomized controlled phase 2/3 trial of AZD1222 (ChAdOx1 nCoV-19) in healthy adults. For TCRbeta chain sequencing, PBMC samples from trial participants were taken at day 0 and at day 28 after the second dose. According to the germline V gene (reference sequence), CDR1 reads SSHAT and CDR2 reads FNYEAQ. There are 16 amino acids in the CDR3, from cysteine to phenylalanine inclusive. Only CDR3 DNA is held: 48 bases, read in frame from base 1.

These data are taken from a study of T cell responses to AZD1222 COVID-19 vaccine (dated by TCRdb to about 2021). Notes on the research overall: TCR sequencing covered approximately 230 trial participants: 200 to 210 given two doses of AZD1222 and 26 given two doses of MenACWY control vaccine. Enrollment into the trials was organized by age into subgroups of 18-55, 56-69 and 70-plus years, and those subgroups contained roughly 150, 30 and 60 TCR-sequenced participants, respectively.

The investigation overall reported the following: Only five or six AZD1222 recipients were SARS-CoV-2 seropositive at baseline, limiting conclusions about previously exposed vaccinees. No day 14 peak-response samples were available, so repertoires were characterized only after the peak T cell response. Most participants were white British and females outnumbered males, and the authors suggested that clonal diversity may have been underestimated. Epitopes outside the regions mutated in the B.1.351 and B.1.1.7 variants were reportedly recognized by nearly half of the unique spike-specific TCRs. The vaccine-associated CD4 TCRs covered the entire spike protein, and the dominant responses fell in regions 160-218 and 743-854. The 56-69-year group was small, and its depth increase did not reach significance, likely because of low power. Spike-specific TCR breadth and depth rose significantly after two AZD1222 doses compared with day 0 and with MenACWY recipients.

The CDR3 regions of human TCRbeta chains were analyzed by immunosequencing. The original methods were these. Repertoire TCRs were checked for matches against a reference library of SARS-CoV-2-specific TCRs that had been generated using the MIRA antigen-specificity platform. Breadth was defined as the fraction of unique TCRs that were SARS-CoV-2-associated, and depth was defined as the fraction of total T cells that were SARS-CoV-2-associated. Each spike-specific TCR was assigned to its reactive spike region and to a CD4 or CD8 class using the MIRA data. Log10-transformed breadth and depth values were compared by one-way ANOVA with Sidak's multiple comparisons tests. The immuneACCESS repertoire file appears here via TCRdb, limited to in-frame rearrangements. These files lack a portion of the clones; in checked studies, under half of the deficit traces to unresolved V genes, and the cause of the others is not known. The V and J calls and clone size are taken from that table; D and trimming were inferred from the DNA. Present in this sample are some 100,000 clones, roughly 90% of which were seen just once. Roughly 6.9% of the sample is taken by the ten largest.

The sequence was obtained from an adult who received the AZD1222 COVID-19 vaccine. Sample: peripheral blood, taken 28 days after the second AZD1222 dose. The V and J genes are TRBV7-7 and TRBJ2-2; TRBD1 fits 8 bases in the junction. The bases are TGTGCTAGCAGCCCGCAGGGGGCGAGTATAGCCGGGGAGCTGTTTTTT. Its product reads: CASSPQGASIAGELFF.